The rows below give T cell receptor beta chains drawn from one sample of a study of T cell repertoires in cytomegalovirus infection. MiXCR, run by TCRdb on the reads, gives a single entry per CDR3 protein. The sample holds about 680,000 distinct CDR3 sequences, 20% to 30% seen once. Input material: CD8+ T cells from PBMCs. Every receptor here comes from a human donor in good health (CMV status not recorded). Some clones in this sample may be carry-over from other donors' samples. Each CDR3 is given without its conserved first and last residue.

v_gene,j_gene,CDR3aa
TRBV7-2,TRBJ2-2,ASSYGSGGYRELF
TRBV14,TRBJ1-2,ASSQEWDRRNYGYT
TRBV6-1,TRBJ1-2,ASSEKGVPSGYT
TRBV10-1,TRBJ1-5,ASIKRGRGEGSNQPQH
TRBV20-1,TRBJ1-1,SAPETGPYTEAF
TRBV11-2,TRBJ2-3,ASSLSGLLDTQY
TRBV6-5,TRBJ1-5,ASSAVGQPQH
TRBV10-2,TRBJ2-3,ASRGVAGFATQY
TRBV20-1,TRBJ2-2,SAREEGGFLGDTGELF
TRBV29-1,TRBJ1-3,SVDSDVGNTIY
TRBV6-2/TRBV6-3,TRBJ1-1,ASSYRPFNTEAF
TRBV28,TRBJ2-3,ASSLILAGGQDTQY
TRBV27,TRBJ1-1,ASSLAQGNTEAF
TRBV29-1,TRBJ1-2,STRGGTTPYGYT
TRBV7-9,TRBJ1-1,ASSFVGGGAEAF
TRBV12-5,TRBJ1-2,AEGQGANYGYT
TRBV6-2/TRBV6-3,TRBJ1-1,ASSSGPASTEAF
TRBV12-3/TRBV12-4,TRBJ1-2,ASSFGVRDGYT